The 10 T cell receptor beta chains below come from one sample, sequenced in a study of T cells in localized non-small cell lung cancer (dated by TCRdb to 2020 to 2021). The library came from the immunoSEQ multiplex PCR assay. TCRdb holds this immuneACCESS table with in-frame rearrangements only. Some clones are missing; in checked studies, unresolved V genes explain under half, and the rest has no known cause. The sample table records about 1,600 clones; about 24% of these occur just once. The ten largest clonotypes hold 13% of the sample. The source was normal lung tissue next to the tumor, collected before any cancer treatment. These receptors were collected from a man aged 35-75 years with stage II squamous cell lung carcinoma.

V usage is TRBV5-1 and J usage is TRBJ1-1; D is possibly TRBD1 (5 bases). The V gene's germline CDR1 is SGHRS and CDR2 YFSETQ. CDR3 length: 14 amino acids. Deletions cut 1 base from V and 7 bases from J, with 14 bases between. CDR3 sequence: CASSLTSGSGEAFF. The CDR3, as DNA: TGCGCCAGCAGCTTGACGTCAGGGTCTGGTGAAGCTTTCTTT.

The CDR3 loop reads CATSRDPPAMSQPQHF. CDR3 nucleotide sequence: TGTGCCACCAGCAGAGATCCTCCGGCAATGAGTCAGCCCCAGCATTTT. The chain has TRBV15 and TRBJ1-5, with unresolved D. V lost 0 bases and J 6 bases, leaving 15 bases between the germline ends. The CDR3 totals 16 residues. CDR1 and CDR2 from the germline V gene are LNHNV and YYDKDF (reference sequence).

This clone was seen a handful of times. In nucleotides, the CDR3 is TGTGCCAGCAGCGGACCGACGGCGGCAGATACGCAGTATTTT. Translation: CASSGPTAADTQYF. The chain employs TRBV9 and TRBJ2-3; no clear D. The V end was cut by 3 bases, the J end by 4 bases, with 12 bases between. This CDR3 region has 14 residues. CDR1 is SGDLS, CDR2 YYNGEE, per germline.

CDR3 sequence: CASSRTVGMSGGANTEAFF. Here the CDR3 DNA reads TGCGCCAGCAGTAGGACGGTCGGGATGTCAGGGGGCGCGAACACTGAAGCTTTCTTT. The rearrangement uses TRBV5-1 and TRBJ1-1, with 8 positions matching TRBD1. Germline V lookup: CDR1 SGHRS, CDR2 YFSETQ. This CDR3 is 19 amino acids long. With V trimmed by 5 bases and J by 1 base, 19 bases remained unmatched.

In its sample, this clone is medium-sized. CDR3 amino acids: CASSLVLAGENEQFF. CDR3 DNA: TGTGCCAGCAGCTTAGTACTAGCGGGAGAGAATGAGCAGTTCTTC. This rearrangement joins TRBV11-3 to TRBJ2-1; 11 bases are shared with TRBD2. V trimming: 1 base; J trimming: 7 bases; junction bases outside the gene matches: 3. CDR1 SGHNT and CDR2 YENEEA come from the germline V gene. The CDR3 extends over 15 amino acids.

This clone is categorized as hyperexpanded. The rearrangement links TRBV6-1 to TRBJ1-1, with a tentative D call TRBD1 (6 bases). V dropped 1 base and J dropped 3 bases, with 12 bases sitting between them. The length of the CDR3 is 15 residues. Germline V lookup: CDR1 MNHNS, CDR2 SASEGT. The DNA for the CDR3 is TGTGCCAGCAGTGAAGATGGACAGAGGGACACTGAAGCTTTCTTT. Translation gives CASSEDGQRDTEAFF.

V and J are TRBV23-1 and TRBJ2-7; TRBD1 aligns across 9 bases. TRBV23-1 has ORF status, its function being uncertain. CDR3 length: 15 amino acids. The V segment lost 6 bases and the J segment 3 bases; nucleotides outside the gene matches: 9. Here the CDR3 reads CASSLNRGRYYEQYF. The CDR3, as DNA: TGCGCCAGCAGCTTGAACAGGGGGCGCTACTACGAGCAGTACTTC.

This clone is medium-sized by share. This sequence joins TRBV12-2 and TRBJ2-2; the D call in the table, TRBD2, was not verified against the DNA. TRBV12-2 is classified as a pseudogene. The CDR3 spans 15 residues. Here the CDR3 DNA reads TGTGCTAGCTCCCGGTCGGTAGGAGTCACCGGGGAGCTGTTTTTT. It is translated as CASSRSVGVTGELFF.

This clone occurred a few times. The V call is TRBV19, the J call TRBJ2-5, with a tentative D call TRBD2 (7 bases). The germline V and J ends were trimmed by 5 bases and 5 bases, with 21 bases remaining between them. Germline V lookup: CDR1 LNHDA, CDR2 SQIVND (reference sequence). CDR3 length: 16 residues. The CDR3 region is CASSPSREGGSETQYF. CDR3 bases: TGTGCCAGTAGTCCCTCGAGGGAGGGGGGGTCTGAGACCCAGTACTTC.

The chain recombines TRBV9 with TRBJ2-1; 13 nucleotides agree with TRBD2. CDR1 SGDLS and CDR2 YYNGEE come from the germline V gene. The CDR3 sequence is 15 residues long. The V gene end was trimmed by 3 bases and the J gene end by 3 bases; junction bases not matched to a gene: 0. The DNA for the CDR3 is TGTGCCAGCAGCGGGACTAGCGGGAGCTACAATGAGCAGTTCTTC. It yields the protein CASSGTSGSYNEQFF.